This is a list of T cell receptor beta chains from one sample in a study of CD8+ T cells in alopecia areata. Assay: immunoSEQ multiplex PCR; the TCRdb copy retains only in-frame clones and omits some. The data contain approximately 180,000 clones, 60% of them seen just once; the ten biggest clones take up 1%. Sequencing was performed on CD4+ T cells sorted from blood, taken at week 24, from a patient treated with tofacitinib. The receptors here all came from a human donor with alopecia areata. CDR3s include the opening cysteine and the closing phenylalanine or tryptophan. Each record gives: V gene, clone size, D gene, J gene, CDR3 DNA, CDR3 protein. The D gene is left open where the match is weak. Clone size is given for some rows only: seen once, a few or many times, or a class if the clone is expanded.

>TRBV27|NA|NA|TRBJ2-1
TGTGCCAGCAGTTTAGGGCGGAATCTAAAGAATGAGCAGTTCTTC
CASSLGRNLKNEQFF
>TRBV5-8|NA|NA|TRBJ1-2
TGTGCCAGCAGCTTCGGGTCGGGAGGCTACACCTTC
CASSFGSGGYTF
>TRBV25-1|once|NA|TRBJ2-3
TGTGCCAGCGAAAACCAGGCTAGCACAGATACGCAGTATTTT
CASENQASTDTQYF
>TRBV5-1|NA|NA|TRBJ2-5
TGCGCCAGCAGCGGGGGGAGGTCAGGGGAGACCCAGTACTTC
CASSGGRSGETQYF
>TRBV29-1|NA|TRBD1|TRBJ1-2
TGCAGCACCTCGACAGGGGGCTTAGGTGGCTACACCTTC
CSTSTGGLGGYTF
>TRBV6-5|NA|TRBD1|TRBJ2-5
TGTGCCAGCAGGAAACAGGGGACCCAAGAGACCCAGTACTTC
CASRKQGTQETQYF
>TRBV4-3|NA|NA|TRBJ1-6
TGCGCCAGCAGCCAGGGGTCTAATAATTCACCCCTCCACTTT
CASSQGSNNSPLHF
>TRBV7-9|NA|TRBD1|TRBJ1-2
TGTGCCAGCAGCCTGGACAGGGGGCTTCATGGCTACACCTTC
CASSLDRGLHGYTF
>TRBV29-1|NA|TRBD2|TRBJ2-1
TGCAGCGTTGTGGCGGGGGGGCAAAATGAGCAGTTCTTC
CSVVAGGQNEQFF
>TRBV29-1|NA|NA|TRBJ2-7
TGCAGCGTGGGGACCCTCTCCACCGGCGAGCAGTACTTC
CSVGTLSTGEQYF
>TRBV2|NA|NA|TRBJ2-5
TGTGCCAGCAGTGCCCAGACAGCTCCCCAAGAGACCCAGTACTTC
CASSAQTAPQETQYF
>TRBV15|NA|NA|TRBJ2-7
TGTGCCACCAGCAGTGCTCAGGGGTACGAGCAGTACTTC
CATSSAQGYEQYF
>TRBV29-1|NA|TRBD1|TRBJ2-7
TGCAGCGTTGAATCTTATGGGACAGGGTCCTACGAGCAGTACTTC
CSVESYGTGSYEQYF
>TRBV2|NA|NA|TRBJ2-1
TGTGCCAGCAGTGAAACAGGTCCCACAGAGCAGTTCTTC
CASSETGPTEQFF
>TRBV18|few|NA|TRBJ1-4
TGTGCCAGCTCACCGGCGGGCCAGAGGGGCGAAAAACTGTTTTTT
CASSPAGQRGEKLFF
>TRBV10-3|NA|NA|TRBJ2-5
TGTGCCATCAGTGGACGGGGGGCTGGGGAGACCCAGTACTTC
CAISGRGAGETQYF
>TRBV6-6|NA|NA|TRBJ2-3
TGTGCCAGCAAGGATCTGGCAGATACGCAGTATTTT
CASKDLADTQYF
>TRBV2|NA|NA|TRBJ2-5
TGTGCCAGCAGTAATACAGGGTGGGGGGTTCAAGAGACCCAGTACTTC
CASSNTGWGVQETQYF
>TRBV6-5|NA|NA|TRBJ1-2
TGTGCCAGCAGTTTAGCGCAGGGGATCGGCTACACCTTC
CASSLAQGIGYTF
>TRBV11-2|NA|TRBD1|TRBJ2-1
TGTGCCAGCAGCCCCCGGGACAGGGAACATGAGCAGTTCTTC
CASSPRDREHEQFF
>TRBV19|NA|NA|TRBJ2-7
TGTGCCAGTAGTACCCGCGACATTCGCGAGCAGTACTTC
CASSTRDIREQYF
>TRBV7-2|NA|NA|TRBJ1-5
TGTGCCAGCACCCGGCTCGGGGGCAAGGGTCAGCCCCAGCATTTT
CASTRLGGKGQPQHF
>TRBV4-3|NA|TRBD1|TRBJ2-3
TGCGCCAGCAGCCAAGCATCCAGGGGGCCAGATACGCAGTATTTT
CASSQASRGPDTQYF
>TRBV29-1|NA|NA|TRBJ1-2
TGCAGCGTTGAAGCCTATGGCTACACCTTC
CSVEAYGYTF
>TRBV5-4|NA|NA|TRBJ2-5
TGTGCCAGCAGCTTGGAGGGGGAGACCCAGTACTTC
CASSLEGETQYF
>TRBV4-3|NA|TRBD1|TRBJ1-2
TGCGCCAGCAGCCAAGATCTTCACAGGGGGAATGGCTACACCTTC
CASSQDLHRGNGYTF
>TRBV15|NA|NA|TRBJ2-5
TGTGCCACCAGCAGACCCCCTCGTGGGGGGGAGACCCAGTACTTC
CATSRPPRGGETQYF
>TRBV4-3|NA|NA|TRBJ1-2
TGCGCCAGCAGCCAAGATCAGGGGAACTATGGCTACACCTTC
CASSQDQGNYGYTF
>TRBV4-1|NA|TRBD1|TRBJ1-1
TGCGCCAGCAGCCAAGTAGACAGGGATAACACTGAAGCTTTCTTT
CASSQVDRDNTEAFF
>TRBV28|NA|TRBD1|TRBJ2-4
TGTGCCAGCAGTTTGAGGACAGGGGGCCGTGGCATTCAGTACTTC
CASSLRTGGRGIQYF
>TRBV29-1|few|NA|TRBJ1-5
TGCAGCGTTGTAGGAGGGGTAAATCAGCCCCAGCATTTT
CSVVGGVNQPQHF
>TRBV7-2|NA|TRBD1|TRBJ2-7
TGTGCCAGCAGCGGGGACAGGGTGGGTGAGCAGTACTTC
CASSGDRVGEQYF
>TRBV11-3|NA|TRBD2|TRBJ2-7
TGTGCCAGCAGCTTAGTAGCGGGGTACGAGCAGTACTTC
CASSLVAGYEQYF
>TRBV30|NA|NA|TRBJ2-3
TGTGCCTGGAGTGCCTGGTGGGGGGGCACAGATACGCAGTATTTT
CAWSAWWGGTDTQYF
>TRBV30|NA|NA|TRBJ2-2
TGTGCCTGGAGTGTGGGAGGGAACACCGGGGAGCTGTTTTTT
CAWSVGGNTGELFF
>TRBV30|NA|NA|TRBJ2-3
TGTGCCTGGAGTGGAGGCGTCACAGATACGCAGTATTTT
CAWSGGVTDTQYF
>TRBV29-1|NA|NA|TRBJ1-5
TGCAGCGTTGAAGATGGGGGCAATCAGCCCCAGCATTTT
CSVEDGGNQPQHF